These 32 T cell receptor beta chains came from one sample sequenced in a study of shared clonotypes between healthy human individuals. Using immunoSEQ multiplex PCR, the repertoire was profiled, and TCRdb retains in-frame clones only, with some absent. This table has about 640,000 clones, about 78% appearing once. Material for sequencing was memory CD4+ T cells sorted from blood. Subset given: CD45RA-negative fraction. These receptors all stem from a young woman in good health.

V usage is TRBV6-5 and J usage is TRBJ2-7; 12 bases agree with TRBD2. The length of the CDR3 is 14 residues. CDR1 and CDR2 from the germline V gene are MNHEY and SVGAGI. V dropped 11 bases and J dropped 2; count of bases not matched to a gene: 7. CDR3 in amino acids: CASVGLAGTYEQYF. CDR3 coding DNA: TGTGCCTCCGTTGGACTAGCGGGGACCTACGAGCAGTACTTC.

This clone was picked up one time. This chain joins TRBV11-2 and TRBJ2-2; TRBD2 agrees at 9 bases. Germline CDR1 and CDR2: SGHAT and FQNNGV. The CDR3 is 16 residues long. Trimming cost V 1 base and J 4 bases; bases outside gene matches: 4. The CDR3 loop is CASSLATSGVTGELFF. The DNA of the CDR3 is TGTGCCAGCAGCTTAGCGACTAGCGGAGTCACCGGGGAGCTGTTTTTT.

This clone was counted a few times. This chain links TRBV7-2 with TRBJ2-7; TRBD2 matches at 13 bases. The ends lost 4 bases at V and 5 bases at J; junction bases unmatched: 5. This CDR3 contains 15 residues. The germline gives CDR1 SGHTA, CDR2 FQGNSA. DNA for the CDR3: TGTGCCAGCAGCTCGACTAGCGGGAGGATCGACGAGCAGTACTTC. As protein: CASSSTSGRIDEQYF.

This chain connects TRBV10-2 to TRBJ1-1; D unresolved. The CDR3 has 12 residues. The germline CDR1 and CDR2 sequences are WSHSY and SAAADI. With 5 bases removed from V and 1 base from J, the gap between germline ends came to 5 bases. CDR3 sequence: CASSRSNTEAFF. The CDR3 DNA follows: TGCGCCAGCAGTCGCTCGAACACTGAAGCTTTCTTT.

The chain carries TRBV7-2 and TRBJ2-1, with unresolved D. This CDR3 is built from 12 residues. In germline, CDR1 is SGHTA, CDR2 FQGNSA. V lost 2 bases, J lost 13 bases, and 12 bases lay in between. In DNA, the CDR3 is TGTGCCAGCAGCTTAAGTGTAGGTCCTCAGTTCTTC. This translates into CASSLSVGPQFF.

The genes are TRBV11-2 and TRBJ2-1, with a tentative D call TRBD2 (5 bases). Looked up from germline, CDR1 is SGHAT and CDR2 is FQNNGV. Trimming removed 4 bases from V and 2 bases from J, with 18 bases in between. This CDR3 contains 17 residues. The CDR3 region has the DNA TGTGCCAGCAGCTCCTCTGGGCTAGCAGGAACCTACAATGAGCAGTTCTTC. It encodes CASSSSGLAGTYNEQFF.

CDR3 loop: CASKWGGRSNLSGNTIYF. The CDR3 coding sequence is TGTGCCAGCAAGTGGGGGGGCCGTTCAAACCTCTCTGGAAACACCATATATTTT. The chain has TRBV21-1 and TRBJ1-3. TRBV21-1 is given as a pseudogene. The length of the CDR3 is 18 residues.

Notes on this clone: This likely comes from a read error, as the CDR3 has no conserved phenylalanine or tryptophan at its end. The DNA is left out, because the CDR3 cannot be placed on it with certainty; the CDR3 is given as TCRdb lists it. The rearrangement uses TRBV6-6 and TRBJ2-7; the listed D gene, TRBD2, was not tested against the DNA. The CDR3 extends over 13 residues, inclusive of both ends. Germline loops: CDR1 MNHNY, CDR2 SVGAGI (reference sequence). The CDR3 sequence is CASTWGEREGLFI.

This clone has just one count. The chain carries TRBV5-4 and TRBJ1-2; possibly TRBD1 for D (5 bases). CDR3 length: 15 amino acids. CDR1 SGHNT and CDR2 YYREEE come from the germline V gene (reference sequence). Trimming removed 1 base at V and 4 bases at J, with 14 bases between. CDR3 nucleotides: TGTGCCAGCAGCTTGTCTGTTGGGGGGGTCTATGGCTACACCTTC. It codes for CASSLSVGGVYGYTF.

The DNA of the CDR3 is TGTGCCAGCTCACAAGGAACATTAACTAATGAAAAACTGTTTTTT. Encoded protein: CASSQGTLTNEKLFF. The rearrangement uses TRBV18 and TRBJ1-4; D is unclear. The CDR3 extends over 15 amino acids. CDR1 KGHSH and CDR2 LQKENI come from the germline V gene. Trimming shortened V by 4 bases and J by 1 base, and 10 bases separated the two germline ends.

The chain couples TRBV6-6 to TRBJ1-1, with D possibly TRBD1 on 5 matching bases. The V gene lost 2 bases and the J gene lost 3 bases, with 10 bases spanning the gap. CDR3 length equals 14 residues. Germline CDR1 MNHNY, CDR2 SVGAGI (reference sequence). The CDR3 sequence: CASSYLGLDTEAFF. The CDR3 DNA reads TGTGCCAGCAGTTACCTGGGGCTGGACACTGAAGCTTTCTTT.

The sample holds one count of this clone. This specimen includes other DNA sequences encoding the same CDR3. This rearrangement joins TRBV30 to TRBJ1-3; the D gene is possibly TRBD1 (5 bases). Trimming left V 4 bases short and J 0 bases short, with 7 bases between. Germline V gene lookup returns CDR1 GTSNPN and CDR2 SVGIG (reference sequence). The CDR3 spans 13 residues. CDR3 in amino acids: CAWTGNSGNTIYF. CDR3 coding DNA: TGTGCCTGGACAGGGAACTCTGGAAACACCATATATTTT.

Only one count was recorded for this clone. This chain joins TRBV19 and TRBJ1-5; D may be TRBD1 (6 bases). From germline, CDR1 is LNHDA and CDR2 SQIVND (reference sequence). This CDR3 comprises 17 residues. V shed 7 bases and J shed 0 bases, with 19 bases lying between them. The CDR3 DNA is TGTGCCAGTACCGCTTCCCGGACAGACGATAGCAATCAGCCCCAGCATTTT. Its protein product is CASTASRTDDSNQPQHF.

About this clone itself: The same CDR3 also results from other DNA sequences found in this sample. V usage is TRBV27 and J usage is TRBJ1-4; D gene unclear. From germline, CDR1 is MNHEY and CDR2 SMNVEV (reference sequence). V was shortened by 4 bases and J by 0 bases, with 9 bases between the two germline ends. CDR3 size: 15 residues. The DNA of the CDR3 is TGTGCCAGCAGTTCGGCAGGAGCAACTAATGAAAAACTGTTTTTT. It codes for CASSSAGATNEKLFF.

Turning to this clone: This CDR3 is also generated by other DNA sequences in the sample. The chain recombines TRBV25-1 with TRBJ2-7; D is perhaps TRBD2 (5 bases). There are 12 residues in the CDR3. V was clipped by 6 bases and J by 1 base, with 7 bases between them. The V gene's germline CDR1 is MGHDK and CDR2 SYGVNS. The CDR3, as DNA: TGTGCCAGCAGCCGGGGTTCCTACGAGCAGTACTTC. It encodes CASSRGSYEQYF.

V is TRBV21-1 and J is TRBJ2-1; whether TRBD2, the table's D call, matches the DNA was not checked. TRBV21-1 is given as a pseudogene. This CDR3 spans 13 amino acids. This chain's CDR3 is CASSIGRDHEQFF. The DNA for the CDR3 is TGTGCCAGCAGCATAGGCCGGGATCATGAGCAGTTCTTC.

The CDR3 loop reads CSVLKGASPDYGYTF. CDR3 coding DNA: TGCAGCGTCCTCAAAGGGGCTTCGCCGGACTATGGCTACACCTTC. The rearrangement joins TRBV29-1 to TRBJ1-2; D is possibly TRBD1 (5 bases). This CDR3 contains 15 residues. Germline CDR1 and CDR2: SQVTM and ANQGSEA. V was pared by 6 bases and J by 3 bases, with 20 bases between. The whole variable domain, filled in from reference TRBV29-1 and TRBJ1-2, reads SAVISQKPSRDICQRGTSLTIQCQVDSQVTMMFWYRQQPGQSLTLIATANQGSEATYESGFVIDKFPISRPNLTFSTLTVSNMSPEDSSIYLCSVLKGASPDYGYTFGSGTRLTVV.

The table lists this clone with a few counts. The chain links TRBV6-4 to TRBJ1-2; TRBD1 matches 9 bases. The germline V gene encodes CDR1 MRHNA and CDR2 SNTAGT. The CDR3 covers 14 residues. V trimming: 6 bases; J trimming: 6 bases; junction bases outside the gene matches: 8. The CDR3 nucleotides are TGTGCCAGCAGCGAAACAGGGGGCGCGGATGGCTACACCTTC. Translation: CASSETGGADGYTF.

Here the CDR3 DNA reads TGTGCCAGCAGCTTGGGAATTTACAGAGATACGCAGTATTTT. Protein sequence: CASSLGIYRDTQYF. The rearrangement uses TRBV5-5 and TRBJ2-3; D is unclear. The CDR3 contains 14 residues. Germline V gene sequence: CDR1 SGHKS, CDR2 YYEKEE (reference sequence). Trimming took 0 bases from V and 5 from J, leaving 10 bases between them.

The sample holds many counts of this clone. Other DNA sequences in this specimen translate into the identical CDR3. J is TRBJ2-5 and V is TRBV7-2; D ambiguous. Germline V gene lookup returns CDR1 SGHTA and CDR2 FQGNSA. V was pared by 5 bases and J by 0 bases, with 4 bases between. The CDR3 has 12 amino acids. The CDR3, as DNA: TGTGCCAGCAGCACCTACCAAGAGACCCAGTACTTC. Encoded protein: CASSTYQETQYF.

The genes are TRBV9 and TRBJ2-1; 9 nucleotides match TRBD2. The CDR3 extends over 16 amino acids. Germline V lookup: CDR1 SGDLS, CDR2 YYNGEE. J gave up 2 bases and V 3 bases, and 6 bases lay outside the gene matches. CDR3 region: CASSGLSGRTYNEQFF. The CDR3 region has the DNA TGTGCCAGCAGCGGGCTTAGCGGGAGAACCTACAATGAGCAGTTCTTC.

For this clone: The sample carries other DNA sequences with the same CDR3. The chain combines TRBV25-1 with TRBJ1-2; 7 nucleotides match TRBD1. The germline CDR1 and CDR2 sequences are MGHDK and SYGVNS. With V trimmed by 2 bases and J by 5 bases, 2 bases remained unmatched. This CDR3 region has 13 residues. The CDR3, as DNA: TGTGCCAGCAGTGAAAGGGACAGTTATGGCTACACCTTC. Translation gives CASSERDSYGYTF.

The CDR3 sequence is CSVTASRDNTF. CDR3 sequence (DNA): TGCAGCGTTACCGCCTCGAGGGACAATACCTTC. V is TRBV29-1 and J is TRBJ1-2, with D perhaps matching TRBD1 (6 bases). CDR1 and CDR2 (germline): SQVTM, ANQGSEA. The CDR3 extends over 11 amino acids. Trimming removed 5 bases from V and 14 bases from J, with 18 bases in between.

The chain uses TRBV2 and TRBJ2-1; the D gene is possibly TRBD2 (5 bases). The germline CDR1 and CDR2 sequences are SNHLY and FYNNEI. Trimming left V 6 bases short and J 7 bases short, with 19 bases between. The CDR3 is 15 amino acids. CDR3 DNA: TGTGCCAGCAGGATGGGGTCGGCGCGGACTAATGAGCAGTTCTTC. Its translation: CASRMGSARTNEQFF.

J is TRBJ2-2 and V is TRBV4-1; the D gene is possibly TRBD1 (6 bases). V shed 4 bases and J shed 1 base, with 13 bases lying between them. Germline lookup yields CDR1 MGHRA and CDR2 YSYEKL. The CDR3 is 16 amino acids. The CDR3 loop reads CASSRTGTQNTGELFF. The CDR3 region has the DNA TGCGCCAGCAGCCGCACCGGGACACAGAACACCGGGGAGCTGTTTTTT.

CDR3 region: CSTRWATFGELFF. The CDR3 coding sequence is TGCAGCACCAGGTGGGCTACTTTCGGGGAGCTGTTTTTT. V gene TRBV29-1 combines with J gene TRBJ2-2; D gene uncertain. The V end was cut by 8 bases, the J end by 7 bases, with 17 bases between. The CDR3 extends over 13 amino acids. Per the germline V gene, CDR1 is SQVTM and CDR2 is ANQGSEA.

The genes are TRBV6-5 and TRBJ2-7; 10 positions agree with TRBD2. V lost 8 bases to trimming and J lost 6 bases; unmatched junction nucleotides: 13. Germline V gene lookup returns CDR1 MNHEY and CDR2 SVGAGI. The length of the CDR3 is 15 residues. This chain's CDR3 is CASSRVLAGESEQYF. CDR3 DNA: TGTGCCAGCTCGAGGGTCCTAGCGGGAGAAAGCGAGCAGTACTTC.

V is TRBV4-1 and J is TRBJ2-7, with 7 bases fitting TRBD1. Germline-derived CDR1 and CDR2 are MGHRA and YSYEKL. V trimming: 0 bases; J trimming: 10 bases; junction bases outside the gene matches: 6. This CDR3 has 13 residues. The CDR3 loop is CASSQEQGIGQYF. The CDR3 DNA reads TGCGCCAGCAGCCAAGAACAGGGGATAGGACAGTACTTC.

The J gene is TRBJ1-5, the V gene TRBV2; D is unresolved. V dropped 6 bases and J dropped 1 base, with 13 bases sitting between them. The CDR3 runs to 15 residues. Germline V CDR1 and CDR2: SNHLY, FYNNEI. The DNA of the CDR3 is TGTGCCAGCAGGAGGTCGGATGGGAGCAATCAGCCCCAGCATTTT. Residues: CASRRSDGSNQPQHF.

The chain couples TRBV12-5 to TRBJ1-5; D gene uncertain. Per germline, CDR1 LGHNT and CDR2 FRNRAP. The CDR3 is 12 residues long. Trimming shortened V by 8 bases and J by 5 bases, and 10 bases separated the two germline ends. The CDR3 DNA sequence: TGTGCTAGTACACTTGAAGATCAGCCCCAGCATTTT. It codes for CASTLEDQPQHF.

The gene calls are TRBV7-3 and TRBJ2-1; 10 bases align to TRBD2. Germline CDR1 and CDR2: SGHTA and FQGTGA. The CDR3 consists of 16 residues. V was pared by 4 bases and J by 7 bases, with 10 bases of the junction left unmatched. This chain's CDR3 is CASSSQGAGGGNEQFF. The CDR3 DNA reads as TGTGCCAGCAGCTCCCAAGGAGCGGGAGGGGGGAATGAGCAGTTCTTC.

This chain uses TRBV28 with TRBJ2-3, with D perhaps assigned TRBD1 or TRBD2 (5 bases each). Germline V gene data show CDR1 as MDHEN and CDR2 as SYDVKM. Trimming stripped 8 bases from V and 4 bases from J, with 13 bases between. The CDR3 extends over 13 amino acids. CDR3 coding DNA: TGTGCCAGCTCTATAAGGGACCCAGATACGCAGTATTTT. It codes for CASSIRDPDTQYF.